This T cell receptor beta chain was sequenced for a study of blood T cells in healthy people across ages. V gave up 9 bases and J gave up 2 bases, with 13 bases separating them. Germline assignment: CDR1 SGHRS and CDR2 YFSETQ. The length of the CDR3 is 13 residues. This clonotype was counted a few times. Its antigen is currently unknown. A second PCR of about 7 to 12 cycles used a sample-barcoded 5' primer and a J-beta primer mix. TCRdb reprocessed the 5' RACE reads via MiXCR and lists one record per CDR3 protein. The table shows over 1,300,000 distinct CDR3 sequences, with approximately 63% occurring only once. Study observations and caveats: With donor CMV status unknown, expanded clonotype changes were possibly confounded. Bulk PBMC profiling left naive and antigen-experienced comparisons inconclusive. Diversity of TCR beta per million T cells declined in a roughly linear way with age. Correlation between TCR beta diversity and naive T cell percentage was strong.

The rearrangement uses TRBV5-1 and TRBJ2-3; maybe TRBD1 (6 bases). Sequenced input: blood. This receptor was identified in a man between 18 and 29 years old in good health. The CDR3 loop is CATRTELTDTQYF. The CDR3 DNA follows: TGCGCCACCCGGACAGAGCTCACAGATACGCAGTATTTT.